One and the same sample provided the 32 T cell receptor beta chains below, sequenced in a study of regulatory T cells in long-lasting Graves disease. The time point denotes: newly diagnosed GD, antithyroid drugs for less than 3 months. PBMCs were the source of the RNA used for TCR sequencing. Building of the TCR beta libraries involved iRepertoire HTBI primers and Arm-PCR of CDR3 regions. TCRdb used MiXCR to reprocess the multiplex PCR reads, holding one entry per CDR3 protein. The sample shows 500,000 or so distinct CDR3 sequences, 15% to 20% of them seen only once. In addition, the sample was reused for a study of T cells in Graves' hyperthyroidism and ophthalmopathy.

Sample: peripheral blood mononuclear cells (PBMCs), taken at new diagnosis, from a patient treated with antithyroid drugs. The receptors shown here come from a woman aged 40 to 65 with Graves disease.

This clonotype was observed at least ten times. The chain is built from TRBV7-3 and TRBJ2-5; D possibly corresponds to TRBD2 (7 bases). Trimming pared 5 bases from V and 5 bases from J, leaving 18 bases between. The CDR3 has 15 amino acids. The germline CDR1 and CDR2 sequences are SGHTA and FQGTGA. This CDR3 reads CASSTSTGGGETQYF. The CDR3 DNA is TGTGCCAGCAGCACCTCCACGGGGGGCGGTGAGACCCAGTACTTC.

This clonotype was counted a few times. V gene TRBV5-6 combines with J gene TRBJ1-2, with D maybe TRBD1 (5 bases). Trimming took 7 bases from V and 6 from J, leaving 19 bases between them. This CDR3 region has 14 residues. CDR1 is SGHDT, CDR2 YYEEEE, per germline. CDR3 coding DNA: TGTGCCAGCGGCTCTCCCCCGGGGGACGATGGCTACACCTTC. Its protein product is CASGSPPGDDGYTF.

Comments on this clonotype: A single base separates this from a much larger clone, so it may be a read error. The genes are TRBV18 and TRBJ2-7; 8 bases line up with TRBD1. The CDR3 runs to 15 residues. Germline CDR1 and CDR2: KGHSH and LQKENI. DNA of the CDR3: TGTGCCAGCTCAACAACGACAGGGGCCGCCTACGTGCAGTACTTC. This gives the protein CASSTTTGAAYVQYF.

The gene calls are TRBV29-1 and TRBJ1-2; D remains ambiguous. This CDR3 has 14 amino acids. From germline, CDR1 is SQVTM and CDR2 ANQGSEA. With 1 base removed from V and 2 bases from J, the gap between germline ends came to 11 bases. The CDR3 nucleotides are TGCAGCGTTGAAGGTCGAACGTTGAACTATGGCTACACCTTC. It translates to CSVEGRTLNYGYTF.

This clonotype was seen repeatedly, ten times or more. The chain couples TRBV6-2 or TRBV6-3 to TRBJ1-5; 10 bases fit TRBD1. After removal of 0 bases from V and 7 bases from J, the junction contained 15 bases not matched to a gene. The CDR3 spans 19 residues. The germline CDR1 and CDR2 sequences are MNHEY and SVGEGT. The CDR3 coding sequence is TGTGCCAGCAGTTACTCGGGGCGGGTCGGGACAGGGGTTTGGCAGCCCCAGCATTTT. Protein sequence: CASSYSGRVGTGVWQPQHF.

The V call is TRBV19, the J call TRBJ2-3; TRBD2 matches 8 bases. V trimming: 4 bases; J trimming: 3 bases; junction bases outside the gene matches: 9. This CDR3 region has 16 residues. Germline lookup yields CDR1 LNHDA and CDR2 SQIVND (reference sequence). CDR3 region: CASSKVRGALTDTQYF. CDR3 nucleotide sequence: TGTGCCAGTAGTAAGGTGCGGGGGGCCCTGACAGATACGCAGTATTTT.

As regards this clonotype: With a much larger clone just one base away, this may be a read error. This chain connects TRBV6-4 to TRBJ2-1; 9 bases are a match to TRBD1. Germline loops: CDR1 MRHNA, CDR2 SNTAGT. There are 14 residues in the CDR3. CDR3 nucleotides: TGTGCCAGCAGTGAAAGGACAGGGGAAGAAAAGCAGCTCTTC. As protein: CASSERTGEEKQLF.

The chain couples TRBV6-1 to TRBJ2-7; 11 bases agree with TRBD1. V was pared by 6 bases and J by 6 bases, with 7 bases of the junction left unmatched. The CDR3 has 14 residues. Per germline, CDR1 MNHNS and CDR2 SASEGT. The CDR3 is CASRLGQGATEQYF. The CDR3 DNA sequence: TGTGCCAGCAGACTCGGACAGGGGGCAACCGAGCAGTACTTC.

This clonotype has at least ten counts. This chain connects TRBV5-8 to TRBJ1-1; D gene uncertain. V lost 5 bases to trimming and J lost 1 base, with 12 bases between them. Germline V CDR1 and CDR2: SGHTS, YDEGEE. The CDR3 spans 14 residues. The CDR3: CASSRTRKNTEAFF. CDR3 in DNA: TGTGCCAGCAGTCGAACGAGGAAGAACACTGAAGCTTTCTTT.

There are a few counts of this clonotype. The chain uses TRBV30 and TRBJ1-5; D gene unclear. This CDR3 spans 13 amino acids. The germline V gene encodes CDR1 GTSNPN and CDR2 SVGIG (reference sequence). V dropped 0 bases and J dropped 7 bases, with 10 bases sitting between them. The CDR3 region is CAWSVLGGQPQHF. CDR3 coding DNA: TGTGCCTGGAGTGTACTTGGAGGCCAGCCCCAGCATTTT.

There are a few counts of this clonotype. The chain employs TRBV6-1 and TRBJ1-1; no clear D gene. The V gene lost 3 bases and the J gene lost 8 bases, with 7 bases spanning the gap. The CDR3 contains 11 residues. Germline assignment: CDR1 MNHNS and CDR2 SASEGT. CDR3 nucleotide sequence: TGTGCCAGCAGTGAGTGGAAAGAAGCTTTCTTT. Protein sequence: CASSEWKEAFF.

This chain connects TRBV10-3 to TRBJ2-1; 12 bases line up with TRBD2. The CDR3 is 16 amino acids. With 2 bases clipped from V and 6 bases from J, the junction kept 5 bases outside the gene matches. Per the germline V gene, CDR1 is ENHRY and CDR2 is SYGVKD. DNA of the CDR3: TGTGCCATCAGTGAGGGGGCACTAGCGGGAGGCAATGAGCAGTTCTTC. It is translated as CAISEGALAGGNEQFF.

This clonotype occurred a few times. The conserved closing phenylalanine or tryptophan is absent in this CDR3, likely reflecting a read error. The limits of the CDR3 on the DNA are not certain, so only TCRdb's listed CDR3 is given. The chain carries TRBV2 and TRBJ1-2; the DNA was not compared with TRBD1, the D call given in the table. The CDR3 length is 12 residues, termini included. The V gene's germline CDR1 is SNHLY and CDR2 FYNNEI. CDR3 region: CASSPGLDSCTL.

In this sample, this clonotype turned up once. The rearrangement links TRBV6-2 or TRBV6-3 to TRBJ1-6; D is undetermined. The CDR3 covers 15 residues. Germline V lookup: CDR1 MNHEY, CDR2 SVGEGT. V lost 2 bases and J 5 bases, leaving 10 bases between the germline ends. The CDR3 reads CASSYPSVNNSPLHF. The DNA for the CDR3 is TGTGCCAGCAGTTACCCTTCGGTAAATAATTCACCCCTCCACTTT.

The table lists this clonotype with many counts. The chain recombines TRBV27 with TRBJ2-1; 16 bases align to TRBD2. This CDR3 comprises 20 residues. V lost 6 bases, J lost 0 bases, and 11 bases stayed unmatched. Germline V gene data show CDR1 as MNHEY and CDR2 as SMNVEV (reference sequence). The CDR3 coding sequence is TGTGCCAGCAGCTTGCGAGCGGGACTAGCGGGGGGGTCCTCCTACAATGAGCAGTTCTTC. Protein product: CASSLRAGLAGGSSYNEQFF.

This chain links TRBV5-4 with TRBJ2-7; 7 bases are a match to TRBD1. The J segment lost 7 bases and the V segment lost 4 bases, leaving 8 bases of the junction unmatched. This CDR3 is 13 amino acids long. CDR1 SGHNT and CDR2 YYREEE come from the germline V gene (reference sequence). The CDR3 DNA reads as TGTGCCAGCAGCGTGGACAGGTCTAGGGAGCAGTACTTC. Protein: CASSVDRSREQYF.

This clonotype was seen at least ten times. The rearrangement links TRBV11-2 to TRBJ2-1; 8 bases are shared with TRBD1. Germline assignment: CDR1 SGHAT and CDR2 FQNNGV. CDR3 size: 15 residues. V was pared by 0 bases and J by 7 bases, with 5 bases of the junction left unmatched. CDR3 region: CASSLERTGINEQFF. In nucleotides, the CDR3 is TGTGCCAGCAGCTTAGAAAGGACAGGGATTAATGAGCAGTTCTTC.

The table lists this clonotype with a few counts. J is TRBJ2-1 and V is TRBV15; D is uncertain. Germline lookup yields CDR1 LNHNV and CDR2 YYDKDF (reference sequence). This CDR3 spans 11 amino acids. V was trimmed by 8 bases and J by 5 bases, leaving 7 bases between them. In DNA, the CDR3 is TGTGCCACCTCTGGAAACAATGAGCAGTTCTTC. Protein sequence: CATSGNNEQFF.

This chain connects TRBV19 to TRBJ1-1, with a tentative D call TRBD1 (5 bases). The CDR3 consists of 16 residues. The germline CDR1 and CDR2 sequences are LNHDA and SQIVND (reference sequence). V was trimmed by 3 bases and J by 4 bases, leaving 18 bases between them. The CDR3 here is CASSIYPRDRSTEAFF. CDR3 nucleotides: TGTGCCAGTAGTATTTACCCCAGGGATAGGAGCACTGAAGCTTTCTTT. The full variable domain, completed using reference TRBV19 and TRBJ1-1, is DGGITQSPKYLFRKEGQNVTLSCEQNLNHDAMYWYRQDPGQGLRLIYYSQIVNDFQKGDIAEGYSVSREKKESFPLTVTSAQKNPTAFYLCASSIYPRDRSTEAFFGQGTRLTVV.

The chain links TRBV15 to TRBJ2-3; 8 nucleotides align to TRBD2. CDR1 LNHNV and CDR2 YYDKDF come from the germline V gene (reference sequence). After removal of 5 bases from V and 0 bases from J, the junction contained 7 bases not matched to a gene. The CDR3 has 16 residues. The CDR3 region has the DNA TGTGCCACCAGCTGGGAGCGGGGGCCTAGCACAGATACGCAGTATTTT. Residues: CATSWERGPSTDTQYF.

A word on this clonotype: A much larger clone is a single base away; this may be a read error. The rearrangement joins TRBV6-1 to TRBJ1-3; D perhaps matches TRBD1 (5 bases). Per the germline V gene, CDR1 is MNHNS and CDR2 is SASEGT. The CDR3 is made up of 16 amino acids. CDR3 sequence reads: CASSSGRKSSGDTIYF. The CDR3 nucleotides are TGTGCCAGCAGCTCGGGACGCAAAAGCTCTGGAGACACCATATATTTT.

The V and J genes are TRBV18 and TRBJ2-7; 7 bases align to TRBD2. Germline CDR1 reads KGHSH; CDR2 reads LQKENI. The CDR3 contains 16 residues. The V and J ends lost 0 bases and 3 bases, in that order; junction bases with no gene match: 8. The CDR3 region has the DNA TGTGCCAGCTCACCACCCGGGGGGTTACCCTACTACGAGCAGTACTTC. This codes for CASSPPGGLPYYEQYF.

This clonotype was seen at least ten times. The CDR3 spells CASSSMPSTGTIEAFF. CDR3 in DNA: TGTGCCAGCTCCTCAATGCCCTCGACAGGGACAATTGAAGCTTTCTTT. The V and J genes are TRBV18 and TRBJ1-1; 7 bases match TRBD1. Germline CDR1 and CDR2: KGHSH and LQKENI. This CDR3 contains 16 residues. J was trimmed by 7 bases and V by 6 bases; bases with no gene match: 17.

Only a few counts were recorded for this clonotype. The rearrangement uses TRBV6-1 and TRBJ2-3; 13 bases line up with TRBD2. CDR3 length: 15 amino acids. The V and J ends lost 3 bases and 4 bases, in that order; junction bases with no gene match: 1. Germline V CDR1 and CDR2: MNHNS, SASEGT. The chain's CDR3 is CASSETSGGPDTQYF. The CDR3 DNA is TGTGCCAGCAGTGAGACTAGCGGGGGGCCAGATACGCAGTATTTT.

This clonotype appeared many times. The CDR3 loop is CASSYSPGQGHTEAFF. CDR3 sequence (DNA): TGTGCCAGCAGTTACTCGCCGGGACAGGGCCACACTGAAGCTTTCTTT. The chain has TRBV6-5 and TRBJ1-1; 9 bases align to TRBD1. V shed 0 bases, J shed 3 bases, and the junction held 5 bases outside the gene matches. Per the germline V gene, CDR1 is MNHEY and CDR2 is SVGAGI. This CDR3 is built from 16 residues.

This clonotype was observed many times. CDR3 sequence (DNA): TGTGCCAGCAGTTCTGGTGTGATCTATGGCTACACCTTC. This codes for CASSSGVIYGYTF. The chain has TRBV9 and TRBJ1-2; no definite D call. Trimming cost V 5 bases and J 4 bases, with 12 bases left between them. The germline gives CDR1 SGDLS, CDR2 YYNGEE. The CDR3 extends over 13 amino acids.

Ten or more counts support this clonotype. CDR3 protein: CASSASETQYF. As DNA, the CDR3 is TGTGCCAGCAGCGCTTCAGAGACCCAGTACTTC. The gene calls are TRBV7-2 and TRBJ2-5; no definite D call. The CDR3 has 11 residues. Looked up from germline, CDR1 is SGHTA and CDR2 is FQGNSA. With 5 bases removed from V and 4 bases from J, the gap between germline ends came to 5 bases.

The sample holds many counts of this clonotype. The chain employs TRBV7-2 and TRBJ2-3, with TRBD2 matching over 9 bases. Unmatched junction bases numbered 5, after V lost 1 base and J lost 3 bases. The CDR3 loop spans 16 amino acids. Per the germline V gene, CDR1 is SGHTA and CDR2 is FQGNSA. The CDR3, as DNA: TGTGCCAGCAGCTTAGATGCGGGGGGGCCAACAGATACGCAGTATTTT. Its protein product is CASSLDAGGPTDTQYF.

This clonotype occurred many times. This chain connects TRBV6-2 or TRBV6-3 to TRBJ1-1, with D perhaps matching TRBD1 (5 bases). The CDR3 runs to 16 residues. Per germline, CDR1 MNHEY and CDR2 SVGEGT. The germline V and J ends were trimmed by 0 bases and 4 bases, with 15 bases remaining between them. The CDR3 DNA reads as TGTGCCAGCAGTTACTCAGCAGGCCCCGGGGCCACTGAAGCTTTCTTT. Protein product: CASSYSAGPGATEAFF.

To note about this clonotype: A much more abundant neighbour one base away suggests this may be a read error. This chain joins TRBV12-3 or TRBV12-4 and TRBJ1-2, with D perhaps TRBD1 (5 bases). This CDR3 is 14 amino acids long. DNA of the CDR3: TGTGCCAGCAGTTTAGCAGGGGTTGACTATGGCTACATCTTC. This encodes CASSLAGVDYGYIF.

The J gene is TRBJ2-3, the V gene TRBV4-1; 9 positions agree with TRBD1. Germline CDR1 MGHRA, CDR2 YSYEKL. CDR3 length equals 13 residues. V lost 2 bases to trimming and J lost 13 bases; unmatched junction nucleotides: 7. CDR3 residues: CASSQNPGTGKYF. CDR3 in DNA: TGCGCCAGCAGCCAAAATCCCGGGACAGGGAAGTATTTT.

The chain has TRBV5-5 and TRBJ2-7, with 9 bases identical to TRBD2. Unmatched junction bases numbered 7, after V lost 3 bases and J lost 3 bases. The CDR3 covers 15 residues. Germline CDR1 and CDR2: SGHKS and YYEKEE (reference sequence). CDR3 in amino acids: CASSSERGALYEQYF. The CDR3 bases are TGTGCCAGCAGCTCCGAGCGGGGGGCCCTCTACGAGCAGTACTTC.